The 4 T cell receptor beta chains below were found in one sample sequenced in a study of cytomegalovirus exposure and HLA in healthy donors (TCRdb year 2017). Library preparation employed the immunoSEQ multiplex PCR assay. A mixture of 60 forward primers for TCR Vbeta segments and 13 reverse primers for TCR Jbeta segments was used in the multiplex PCR. The table was pulled from immuneACCESS by TCRdb, which kept in-frame rearrangements only. Such tables lose some clones; where checked, under half of the loss comes from unresolved V genes, and the rest has no known cause. In all, the sample holds under 95,000 clones, and around 74% of those were seen once. About 2.1% of the sample is taken by the ten largest. The sequenced sample was PBMCs. These receptors originate from a boy aged 5-17 years in good health and CMV-seronegative.

The chain uses TRBV7-2 and TRBJ2-7; the D gene is possibly TRBD1 (6 bases). The CDR3 extends over 14 amino acids. CDR1 and CDR2 from the germline V gene are SGHTA and FQGNSA. The V and J ends lost 4 bases and 3 bases respectively, with 13 bases between them. The CDR3 coding sequence is TGTGCCAGCAGCTCACAGGGCAGGGGCTACGAGCAGTACTTC. This sequence encodes CASSSQGRGYEQYF.

The chain recombines TRBV9 with TRBJ2-1; tentative D call: TRBD2 (6 bases). V was shortened by 0 bases and J by 2 bases, with 9 bases between the two germline ends. The CDR3 totals 15 residues. Per the germline V gene, CDR1 is SGDLS and CDR2 is YYNGEE. This CDR3 reads CASSVVGGPYNEQFF. In nucleotides, the CDR3 is TGTGCCAGCAGCGTAGTGGGAGGACCCTACAATGAGCAGTTCTTC.

The rearrangement uses TRBV6-6 and TRBJ1-4, with 7 bases lining up with TRBD1. The CDR3 extends over 12 amino acids. Germline V gene sequence: CDR1 MNHNY, CDR2 SVGAGI (reference sequence). The ends lost 6 bases at V and 7 bases at J; junction bases unmatched: 2. CDR3 loop: CASRQGSEKLFF. The CDR3 nucleotides read TGTGCCAGCAGACAGGGGAGTGAAAAACTGTTTTTT.

The V call is TRBV13, the J call TRBJ2-7, with D possibly being TRBD1 (6 bases). The CDR3 is 12 residues long. The V gene's germline CDR1 is PRHDT and CDR2 FYEKMQ (reference sequence). With 5 bases removed from V and 4 bases from J, the gap between germline ends came to 9 bases. The CDR3 coding sequence is TGTGCCAGCAGCCCGGACAGATACGAGCAGTACTTC. The encoded protein is CASSPDRYEQYF. The full variable domain, with the rest looked up from reference TRBV13 and TRBJ2-7, is AAGVIQSPRHLIKEKRETATLKCYPIPRHDTVYWYQQGPGQDPQFLISFYEKMQSDKGSIPDRFSAQQFSDYHSELNMSSLELGDSALYFCASSPDRYEQYFGPGTRLTVT.